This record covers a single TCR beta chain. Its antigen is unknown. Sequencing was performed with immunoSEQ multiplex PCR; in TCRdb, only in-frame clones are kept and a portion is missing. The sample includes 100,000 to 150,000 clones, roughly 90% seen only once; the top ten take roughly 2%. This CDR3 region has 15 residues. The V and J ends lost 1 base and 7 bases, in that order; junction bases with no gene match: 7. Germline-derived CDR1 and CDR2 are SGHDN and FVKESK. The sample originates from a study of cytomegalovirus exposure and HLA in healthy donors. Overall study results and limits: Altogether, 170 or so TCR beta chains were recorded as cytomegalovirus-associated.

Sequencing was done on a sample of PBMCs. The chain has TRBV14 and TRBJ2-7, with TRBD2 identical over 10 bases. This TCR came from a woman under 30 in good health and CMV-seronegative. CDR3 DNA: TGTGCCAGCAGCCAAGGTCCTAGCGGGAGTCGGGAGCAGTACTTC. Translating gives CASSQGPSGSREQYF.